A selection of T cell receptor beta chains follows, all from one sample in a study of T-cell reconstitution after alpha-beta-depleted transplantation in children. TCRdb used MiXCR to reprocess the PCR reads, holding one entry per CDR3 protein. The sample carries a few hundred thousand distinct CDR3 sequences, 27% recorded once. Specimen: PBMCs, collected before TCRalphabeta/CD19-depleted stem cell transplant. Receptors originate from a boy under three years old with Wiskott-Aldrich syndrome, due to receive a stem cell transplant. Each CDR3 is given with its conserved first and last residue. A D gene is named only where the DNA matches it firmly. Rows give clone size only sometimes, using once, few, many, or a class for an expanded clone.

j_gene	len	v_gene	d_gene	abundance	CDR3nt	CDR3aa
TRBJ1-1	14	TRBV20-1	TRBD1	few	TGCAGTGCTAGAGATCTTAGGGGGACAGTTGAAGCTTTCTTT	CSARDLRGTVEAFF
TRBJ2-5	15	TRBV15	TRBD2	NA	TGTGCCACCAGCAGAGGGGGGACTAGTCGGGAGACCCAGTACTTC	CATSRGGTSRETQYF
TRBJ2-4	16	TRBV5-6	TRBD2	NA	TGTGCCAGCAGCGTACGGACTAGCGGGAGGAAGGACATTCAGTACTTC	CASSVRTSGRKDIQYF
TRBJ2-1	14	TRBV10-3	TRBD2	few	TGTGCCATCAGCGGACTAGCTACTTACAATGAGCAGTTCTTC	CAISGLATYNEQFF
TRBJ2-3	17	TRBV4-1	TRBD2	NA	TGCGCCAGCAGCCAAGGAGGTAGCGGGGCTAGCACAGATACGCAGTATTTT	CASSQGGSGASTDTQYF
TRBJ2-5	16	TRBV5-1	TRBD2	NA	TGCGCCAGCAGCAGAGCGGGAGGACGCCTCCAAGAGACCCAGTACTTC	CASSRAGGRLQETQYF
TRBJ2-1	18	TRBV10-1	TRBD2	NA	TGCGCCAGCAGTGAGCGCCTAGCGGGGGGGAGCTCCTACAATGAGCAGTTCTTC	CASSERLAGGSSYNEQFF
TRBJ2-1	17	TRBV7-9	NA	NA	TGTGCCAGCAGCGCTATGCGGAGGGCTGGGTTGGGGAATGAGCAGTTCTTC	CASSAMRRAGLGNEQFF
TRBJ2-1	17	TRBV27	NA	NA	TGTGCCAGCAGTTACGGTAGCATGGGTGTTCGACACAATGAGCAGTTCTTC	CASSYGSMGVRHNEQFF
TRBJ2-2	14	TRBV5-1	NA	many	TGCGCCAGCAGCTTGGGTCAGTACACCGGGGAGCTGTTTTTT	CASSLGQYTGELFF
TRBJ2-7	11	TRBV12-3/TRBV12-4	NA	NA	TGTGCCAGCACTAAATCCTACGAGCAGTACTTC	CASTKSYEQYF
TRBJ1-5	14	TRBV28	NA	NA	TGTGCCAGCAATAAGTCGGAGCGCAATCAGCCCCAGCATTTT	CASNKSERNQPQHF
TRBJ1-4	13	TRBV6-1	NA	NA	TGTGCCAGCAGTCTCTCCGTGGGAGAAAAACTGTTTTTT	CASSLSVGEKLFF
TRBJ2-2	16	TRBV27	NA	few	TGTGCCAGCAGTTCGTCCGGGACGGTTTACACCGGGGAGCTGTTTTTT	CASSSSGTVYTGELFF
TRBJ2-1	12	TRBV19	NA	NA	TGTGCCAGTAGCTTCTTTAGGGAAGGGCAGTTCTTC	CASSFFREGQFF
TRBJ2-7	15	TRBV28	TRBD2	NA	TGTGCCAGCAGATACGGGACTAGCGGCCCCTACGAGCAGTACTTC	CASRYGTSGPYEQYF
TRBJ2-1	19	TRBV5-1	TRBD2	few	TGCGCCAGCAGCCAGCGAGGGACTAGCGGGAGGGCCAACTACAATGAGCAGTTCTTC	CASSQRGTSGRANYNEQFF
TRBJ1-1	12	TRBV20-1	NA	few	TGCAGTTCGTTAGACCCCCAGAAGTCGGCTTTCTTT	CSSLDPQKSAFF
TRBJ2-7	16	TRBV5-1	TRBD2	NA	TGCGCCAGCAGCTTGCTGGCTAGCGGGAGAAGCTACGAGCAGTACTTC	CASSLLASGRSYEQYF
TRBJ2-1	13	TRBV14	NA	NA	TGTGCCAGCAGCCAATGGAGGGCCGATGAGCAGTTCTTC	CASSQWRADEQFF
TRBJ2-3	13	TRBV10-3	NA	NA	TGTGCCATCAGATTGCCACTAACGGATACGCAGTATTTT	CAIRLPLTDTQYF
TRBJ2-7	15	TRBV4-1	NA	few	TGCGCCAGCAGCCAAGGGGCGAGTCGTCGAACCGAGCAGTACTTC	CASSQGASRRTEQYF
TRBJ2-2	16	TRBV11-2	TRBD2	few	TGTGCCAGCAGCGTTACTAGCGGGAGTGTCACCGGGGAGCTGTTTTTT	CASSVTSGSVTGELFF
TRBJ1-1	15	TRBV6-5	NA	NA	TGTGCCAGCAGTTTCGGGGCCTTAGGGGACACTGAAGCTTTCTTT	CASSFGALGDTEAFF
TRBJ2-1	13	TRBV7-3	NA	NA	TGTGCCAGCAGCTTAGACTCTAACAATGAGCAGTTCTTC	CASSLDSNNEQFF
TRBJ2-5	16	TRBV5-1	TRBD1	NA	TGCGCCAGCAGCTTGGAAGGGACAGGGGGTAGGGAGACCCAGTACTTC	CASSLEGTGGRETQYF
TRBJ2-2	14	TRBV5-6	NA	few	TGTGCCAGCAGTGGGGAGTATCGGACCGGGGAGCTGTTTTTT	CASSGEYRTGELFF
TRBJ1-1	14	TRBV29-1	NA	NA	TGCAGCGTTTCGGGCCTCCACGGCGGCACTGAAGCTTTCTTT	CSVSGLHGGTEAFF